This record covers a single T cell receptor beta chain. This clone has just a few counts. The antigen it binds to is not known. No base quality information exists; no much larger clone differs at one position. This sample is part of a study of blood T cell repertoires in COVID-19 (dated by TCRdb to the early 2020s). For the wider study: The collaborator samples originated in the United States, Italy and Spain and spanned the acute and convalescent phases of COVID-19. Subjects who had been exposed to COVID-19, were actively infected with it, or had recovered from it provided the deeply sampled blood TCRbeta repertoires that made up the dataset. A de-identified subject ID, COVID-19 status, age in years and sex were almost always included in the sample metadata. HLA class I and class II types, where available, came from metadata supplied by the sample provider rather than from assay-based typing. The material from the prospective study consisted of cDNA or gDNA derived from T cells, B-cell-depleted T cells, or PBMCs. The samples were drawn from the first 160 participants of the ongoing ImmuneRACE study and from 950 to 1,500 subjects provided by 6 global collaborators. The repertoires were made available in a free public database intended to serve as a resource for research on the immune response to SARS-CoV-2.

General conclusions and limits of the study: How much clinical and demographic metadata was included differed by source and by participant, and the metadata was provided uncurated.

TCRbeta CDR3 regions were amplified from genomic DNA using the immunoSEQ Assay, a bias-controlled multiplex PCR. The authors' analysis ran thus. Within the assay, amplification of reference gene primers was used to estimate how many nucleated cells each sample contained. To quantify the absolute abundance of each unique TCRbeta CDR3 rearrangement, sequence reads were collapsed and filtered. Productive Simpson clonality was computed per sample as the square root of Simpson's diversity index over productive rearrangements. TCRdb limited this immuneACCESS table to in-frame rearrangements with V and J called. A share of clones is missing; checked studies link under half to unresolved V genes, and the rest is unexplained. Clone size and V and J calls were adopted from that table, with D and trimming inferred from the DNA. Counted in this sample were over 60,000 clones; roughly four fifths of them appeared once. Of the sample, about an eighth is held by the ten largest clones.

One collaborating source in Seattle enrolled patients while the patients were actively infected and followed the patients over time throughout the course of disease. Whole blood was collected in K2EDTA tubes by collaborating institutions according to the institutions' own protocols. For TCRbeta analysis, collaborators shipped samples in one of three forms: frozen whole blood, isolated PBMCs, or DNA extracted from either of those sample types. The germline ends are 13 bases apart after V is trimmed by 3 bases and J by 5 bases. Spanning cysteine to phenylalanine, the CDR3 consists of 14 amino acids. Just the 42-base CDR3 DNA is kept, in frame starting at base 1. As encoded in the germline V gene, CDR1 is MGHDK while CDR2 is SYGVNS.

The sequenced sample was peripheral blood. This receptor was identified in a man aged 50-59 years with COVID-19, enrolled during active disease. The sequence is built from TRBV25-1 and TRBJ2-5; the D region possibly corresponds to TRBD2 (5 bases align). The encoded CDR3 is CASSDPRGIETQYF. In nucleotide form, the sequence is TGTGCCAGCAGTGACCCCCGGGGTATCGAGACCCAGTACTTC. With the rest looked up from the reference TRBV25-1 and TRBJ2-5 genes rather than sequenced, the full variable domain is EADIYQTPRYLVIGTGKKITLECSQTMGHDKMYWYQQDPGMELHLIHYSYGVNSTEKGDLSSESTVSRIRTEHFPLTLESARPSHTSQYLCASSDPRGIETQYFGPGTRLLVL.